This TCR beta chain was identified in a study of Graves' ophthalmopathy and Graves' hyperthyroidism. Study-wide results and limits: Ophthalmopathy and stable hyperthyroidism were discriminated by a 13-signature model, with about 90% sensitivity and 65% to 83% specificity.

This clonotype was detected many times. Its specificity is not known. Amplification from RNA transcripts yielded the TCR beta CDR3 regions. First-round RT-PCR employed HTBI primers, with a second-round multiplex PCR after it. TCRdb analysed the multiplex PCR reads with MiXCR anew, one entry per CDR3 protein. The sample yields about 390,000 distinct CDR3 sequences, 15% seen once. Participants with hyperthyroidism, aged 18 to 65, were newly diagnosed with under 2 months' duration. Clinicians diagnosed using symptoms, serum thyroxine, TRAb, thyroid ultrasound and orbital computed tomography. PBMCs originated in approximately 9.2 ml of fresh peripheral blood. The CDR3 is 17 amino acids. V lost 6 bases to trimming and J lost 6 bases; unmatched junction nucleotides: 16. CDR1 is MRHNA, CDR2 SNTAGT, per germline.

The gene calls are TRBV6-4 and TRBJ1-2, with 10 bases that match TRBD1. The receptor's source is a woman under 30 with stable Graves' hyperthyroidism. Sequenced: peripheral blood. For the CDR3, the DNA is TGTGCCAGCAGGGGGGGCGGACAGGGGGAAAGGACGAATGGCTACACCTTC. Amino acids: CASRGGGQGERTNGYTF.